This T cell receptor beta chain was documented in a study of shared clonotypes between healthy human individuals. CDR1 is SNHLY, CDR2 FYNNEI, per germline. The CDR3 sequence is 19 residues long. V trimming: 8 bases; J trimming: 2 bases; junction bases outside the gene matches: 17. In its sample, this clone was seen once. The assay ran at deep level. Sequencing used immunoSEQ multiplex PCR; TCRdb keeps in-frame clones, though not all of them. Of about 380,000 clones listed, roughly 96% are singletons. Sequencing input: memory CD8+ T cells sorted from blood. The subset was: CD45RO+ cells pooled with CCR7-negative TemRA cells. The TCR sequence derives from a young man in good health. The chain couples TRBV2 to TRBJ2-1, with TRBD2 identical over 11 bases. The CDR3 sequence is CASGGPTSGSNGAYNEQFF. CDR3 nucleotides: TGTGCCAGCGGGGGACCCACTAGCGGGAGCAACGGGGCCTACAATGAGCAGTTCTTC. The variable domain in full, with the rest retrieved from reference TRBV2 and TRBJ2-1, is EPEVTQTPSHQVTQMGQEVILRCVPISNHLYFYWYRQILGQKVEFLVSFYNNEISEKSEIFDDQFSVERPDGSNFTLKIRSTKLEDSAMYFCASGGPTSGSNGAYNEQFFGPGTRLTVL.